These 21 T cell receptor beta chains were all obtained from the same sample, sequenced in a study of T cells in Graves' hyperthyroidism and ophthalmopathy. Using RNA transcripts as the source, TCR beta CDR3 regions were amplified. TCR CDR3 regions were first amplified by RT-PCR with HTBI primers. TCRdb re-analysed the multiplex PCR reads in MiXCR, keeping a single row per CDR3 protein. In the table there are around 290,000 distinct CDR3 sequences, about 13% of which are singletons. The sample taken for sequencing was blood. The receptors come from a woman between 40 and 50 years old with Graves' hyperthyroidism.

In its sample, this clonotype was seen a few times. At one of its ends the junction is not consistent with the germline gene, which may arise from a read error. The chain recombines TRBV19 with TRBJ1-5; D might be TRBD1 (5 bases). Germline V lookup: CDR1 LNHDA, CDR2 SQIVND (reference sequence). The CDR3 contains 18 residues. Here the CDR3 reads CASSMGVGARGGNQSQHF. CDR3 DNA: TGTGCCAGTAGTATGGGGGTAGGGGCCCGAGGTGGCAATCAGTCCCAGCATTTT. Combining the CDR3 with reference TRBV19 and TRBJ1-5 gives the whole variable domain DGGITQSPKYLFRKEGQNVTLSCEQNLNHDAMYWYRQDPGQGLRLIYYSQIVNDFQKGDIAEGYSVSREKKESFPLTVTSAQKNPTAFYLCASSMGVGARGGNQSQHFGDGTRLSIL.

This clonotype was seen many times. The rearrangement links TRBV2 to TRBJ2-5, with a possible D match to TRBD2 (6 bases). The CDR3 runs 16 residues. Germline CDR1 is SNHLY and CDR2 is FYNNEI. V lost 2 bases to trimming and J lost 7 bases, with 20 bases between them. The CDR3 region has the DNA TGTGCCAGCAGTGAACGACTAGTAGAGCCGTACGGGACCCAGTACTTC. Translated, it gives CASSERLVEPYGTQYF.

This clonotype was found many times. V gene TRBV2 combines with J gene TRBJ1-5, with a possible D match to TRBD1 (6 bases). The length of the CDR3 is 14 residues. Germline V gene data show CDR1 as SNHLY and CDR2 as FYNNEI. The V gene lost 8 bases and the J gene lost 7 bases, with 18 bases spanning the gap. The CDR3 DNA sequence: TGTGCCAGCCAAAAGGAGGGGGGGAGCCAGCCCCAGCATTTT. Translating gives CASQKEGGSQPQHF.

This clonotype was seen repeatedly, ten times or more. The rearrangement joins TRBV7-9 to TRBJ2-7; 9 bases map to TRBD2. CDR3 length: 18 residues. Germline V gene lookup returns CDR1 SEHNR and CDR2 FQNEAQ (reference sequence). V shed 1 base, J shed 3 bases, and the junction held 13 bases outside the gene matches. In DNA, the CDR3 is TGTGCCAGCAGCTTAGATCGGCGGGGGGGGCTAGACCTCTACGAGCAGTACTTC. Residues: CASSLDRRGGLDLYEQYF. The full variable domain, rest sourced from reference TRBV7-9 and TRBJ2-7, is DTGVSQNPRHKITKRGQNVTFRCDPISEHNRLYWYRQTLGQGPEFLTYFQNEAQLEKSRLLSDRFSAERPKGSFSTLEIQRTEQGDSAMYLCASSLDRRGGLDLYEQYFGPGTRLTVT.

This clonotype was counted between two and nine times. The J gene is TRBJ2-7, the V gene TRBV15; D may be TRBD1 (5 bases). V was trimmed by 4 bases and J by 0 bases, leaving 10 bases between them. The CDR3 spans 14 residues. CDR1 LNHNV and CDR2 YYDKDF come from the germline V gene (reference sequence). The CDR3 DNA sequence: TGTGCCACCAGCACAACTGACAGCTCCTACGAGCAGTACTTC. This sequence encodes CATSTTDSSYEQYF.

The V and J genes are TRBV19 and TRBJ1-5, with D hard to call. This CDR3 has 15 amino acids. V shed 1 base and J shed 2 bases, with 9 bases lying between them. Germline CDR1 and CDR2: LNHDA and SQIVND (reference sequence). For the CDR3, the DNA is TGTGCCAGTAGTATAGGGACTTTTCGCAATCAGCCCCAGCATTTT. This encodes CASSIGTFRNQPQHF.

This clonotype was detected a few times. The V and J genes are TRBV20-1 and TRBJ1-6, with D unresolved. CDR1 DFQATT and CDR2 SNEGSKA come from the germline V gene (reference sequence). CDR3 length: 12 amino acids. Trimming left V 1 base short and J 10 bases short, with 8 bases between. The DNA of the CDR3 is TGCAGTGCTAGAGCCGGCTTCTCACCCCTCCACTTT. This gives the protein CSARAGFSPLHF.

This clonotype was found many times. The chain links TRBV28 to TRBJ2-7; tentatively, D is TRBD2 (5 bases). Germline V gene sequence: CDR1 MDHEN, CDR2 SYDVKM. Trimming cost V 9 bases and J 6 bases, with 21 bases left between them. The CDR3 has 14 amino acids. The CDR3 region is CASGGRAKLSEQYF. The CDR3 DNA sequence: TGTGCCAGTGGAGGACGGGCCAAATTAAGCGAGCAGTACTTC. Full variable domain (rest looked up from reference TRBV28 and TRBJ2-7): DVKVTQSSRYLVKRTGEKVFLECVQDMDHENMFWYRQDPGLGLRLIYFSYDVKMKEKGDIPEGYSVSREKKERFSLILESASTNQTSMYLCASGGRAKLSEQYFGPGTRLTVT.

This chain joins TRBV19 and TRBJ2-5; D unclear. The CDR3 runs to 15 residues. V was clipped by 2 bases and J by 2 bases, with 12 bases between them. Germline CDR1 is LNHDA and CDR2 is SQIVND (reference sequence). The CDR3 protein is CASSISWSIQETQYF. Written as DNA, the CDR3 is TGTGCCAGTAGTATAAGTTGGTCAATACAAGAGACCCAGTACTTC.

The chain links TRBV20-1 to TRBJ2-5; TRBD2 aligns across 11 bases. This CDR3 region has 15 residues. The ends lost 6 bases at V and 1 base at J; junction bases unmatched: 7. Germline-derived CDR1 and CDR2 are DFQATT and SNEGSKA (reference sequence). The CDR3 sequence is CSAKGLADIQETQYF. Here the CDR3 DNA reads TGCAGTGCAAAGGGACTAGCGGATATCCAAGAGACCCAGTACTTC.

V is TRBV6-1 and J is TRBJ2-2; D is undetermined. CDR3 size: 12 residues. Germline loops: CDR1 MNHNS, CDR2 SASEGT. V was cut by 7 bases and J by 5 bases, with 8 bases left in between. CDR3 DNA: TGTGCCAGCAATGACCCGACCGGGGAGCTGTTTTTT. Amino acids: CASNDPTGELFF.

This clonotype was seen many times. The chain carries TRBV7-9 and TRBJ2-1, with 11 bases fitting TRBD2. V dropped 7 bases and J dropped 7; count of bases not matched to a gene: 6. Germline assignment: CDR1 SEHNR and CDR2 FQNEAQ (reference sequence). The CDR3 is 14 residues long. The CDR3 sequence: CASIAGGRYNEQFF. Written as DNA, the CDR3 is TGTGCCAGCATAGCGGGAGGGAGGTATAATGAGCAGTTCTTC.

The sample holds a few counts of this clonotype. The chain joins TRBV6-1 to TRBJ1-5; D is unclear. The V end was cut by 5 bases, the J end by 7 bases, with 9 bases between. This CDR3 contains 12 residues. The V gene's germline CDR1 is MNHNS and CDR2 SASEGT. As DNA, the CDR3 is TGTGCCAGCAGTACCGCGGGGCAGCCCCAGCATTTT. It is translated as CASSTAGQPQHF.

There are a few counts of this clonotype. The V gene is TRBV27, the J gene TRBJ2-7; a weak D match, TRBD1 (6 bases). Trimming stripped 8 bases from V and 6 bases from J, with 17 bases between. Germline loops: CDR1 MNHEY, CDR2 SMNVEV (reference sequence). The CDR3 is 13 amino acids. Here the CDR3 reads CASGLSGVREQYF. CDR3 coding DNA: TGTGCCAGCGGCCTTTCAGGGGTTCGCGAGCAGTACTTC.

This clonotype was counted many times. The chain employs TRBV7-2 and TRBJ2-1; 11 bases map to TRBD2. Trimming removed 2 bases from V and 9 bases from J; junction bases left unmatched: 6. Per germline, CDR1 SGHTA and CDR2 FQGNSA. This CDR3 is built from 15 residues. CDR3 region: CASSLSSGGTGEQFF. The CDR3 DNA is TGTGCCAGCAGCTTATCTAGCGGGGGGACCGGTGAGCAGTTCTTC.

The CDR3 protein is CASSIADHSTDTQYF. The CDR3 coding sequence is TGTGCCAGTTCTATAGCGGACCACAGCACAGATACGCAGTATTTT. The V and J genes are TRBV19 and TRBJ2-3; D is possibly TRBD2 (6 bases). The V gene's germline CDR1 is LNHDA and CDR2 SQIVND (reference sequence). V lost 8 bases to trimming and J lost 0 bases, with 15 bases between them. The CDR3 totals 15 residues.

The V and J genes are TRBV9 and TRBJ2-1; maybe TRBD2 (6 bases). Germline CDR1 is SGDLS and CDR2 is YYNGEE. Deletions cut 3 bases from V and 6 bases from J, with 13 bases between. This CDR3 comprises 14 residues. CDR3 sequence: CASSGGGGPNEQFF. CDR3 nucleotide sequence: TGTGCCAGCAGCGGGGGAGGAGGACCCAATGAGCAGTTCTTC.

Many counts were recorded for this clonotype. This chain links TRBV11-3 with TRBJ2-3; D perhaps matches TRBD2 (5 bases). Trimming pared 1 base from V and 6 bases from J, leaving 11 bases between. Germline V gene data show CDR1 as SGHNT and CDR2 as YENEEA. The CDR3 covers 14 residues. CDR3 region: CASSLGGLQDTQYF. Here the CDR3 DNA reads TGTGCCAGCAGCTTAGGAGGGCTTCAGGATACGCAGTATTTT.

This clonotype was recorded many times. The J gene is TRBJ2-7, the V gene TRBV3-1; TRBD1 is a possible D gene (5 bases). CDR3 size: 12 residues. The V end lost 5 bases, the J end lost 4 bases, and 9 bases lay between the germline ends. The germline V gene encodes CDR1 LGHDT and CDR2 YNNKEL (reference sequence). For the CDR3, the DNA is TGTGCCAGCAGCTCAGGGCATTACGAGCAGTACTTC. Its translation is CASSSGHYEQYF.

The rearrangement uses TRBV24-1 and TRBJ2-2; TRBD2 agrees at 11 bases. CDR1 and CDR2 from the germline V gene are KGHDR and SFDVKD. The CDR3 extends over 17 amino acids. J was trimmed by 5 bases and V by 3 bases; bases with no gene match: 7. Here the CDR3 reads CATSDPEGTSGTGELFF. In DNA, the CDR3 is TGTGCCACCAGTGATCCCGAAGGGACTAGCGGAACCGGGGAGCTGTTTTTT.

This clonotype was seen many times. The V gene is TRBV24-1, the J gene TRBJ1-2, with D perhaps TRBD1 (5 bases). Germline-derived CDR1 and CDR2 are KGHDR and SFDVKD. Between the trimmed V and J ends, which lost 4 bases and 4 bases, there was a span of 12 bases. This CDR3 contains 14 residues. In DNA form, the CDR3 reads TGTGCCACCAGTGAGGCTGAGACAGCCTATGGCTACACCTTC. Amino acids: CATSEAETAYGYTF.